This TCR beta chain derives from a study of T cell responses to AZD1222 COVID-19 vaccine. Findings of the study overall: At study baseline, merely six AZD1222 recipients were seropositive. An increase in Spike-specific TCR breadth and depth was observed after two AZD1222 doses.

Assay: immunoSEQ multiplex PCR; the TCRdb copy retains only in-frame clones and omits some. The sample records roughly 120,000 clones, more than 70% being singletons. This clone was recorded once. What it binds is not known. V trimming: 5 bases; J trimming: 6 bases; junction bases outside the gene matches: 3. This CDR3 region has 13 residues. In germline, CDR1 is SGHAT, CDR2 FQNNGV. This TCR came from an adult who received the AZD1222 COVID-19 vaccine. The sample consisted of peripheral blood, taken 28 days after the second AZD1222 dose. The rearrangement uses TRBV11-2 and TRBJ2-1; TRBD1 agrees at 8 bases. DNA for the CDR3: TGTGCCAGCAGCGGACAGGGCGGCAATGAGCAGTTCTTC. Amino acid sequence: CASSGQGGNEQFF.